This T cell receptor beta chain is from a study of blood T cell repertoires in COVID-19 (dated by TCRdb to 2019 to 2021). Broadly, across the study: Samples from collaborators originated in the United States, Italy and Spain and spanned both the acute and convalescent phases of COVID-19. The material from the prospective study consisted of cDNA or gDNA derived from T cells, B-cell-depleted T cells, or PBMCs. Subjects who had been exposed to COVID-19, were actively infected with it, or had recovered from it provided the deeply sampled blood TCRbeta repertoires that made up the dataset. The repertoires were released in a freely available public database intended as a resource for research on the immune response to SARS-CoV-2. The samples were drawn from the first 160 participants of the ongoing ImmuneRACE study and from 1,254 subjects provided by 6 global collaborators. Nearly every sample came with metadata listing a de-identified subject ID, COVID-19 status, age in years and sex. HLA class I and class II types, where available, came from metadata supplied by the sample provider rather than from assay-based typing.

Broad study findings and their caveats: The amount of clinical and demographic metadata varied by source and participant and was provided uncurated.

For this chain, trimming is 3 bases at the V end and 3 bases at the J end, and the number of junction bases without a gene match is 5. From a lookup of the germline V gene, CDR1 and CDR2 are SGHRS and YFSETQ. Counted from cysteine to phenylalanine, this CDR3 has 16 amino acids. Of all the DNA, just the CDR3 is kept, 48 bases in frame from base 1. TCRbeta CDR3 regions were amplified from genomic DNA by means of the immunoSEQ Assay, a bias-controlled multiplex PCR. The authors processed their data as follows. Within the assay, amplification of reference gene primers was used to estimate how many nucleated cells each sample contained. To quantify the absolute abundance of each unique TCRbeta CDR3 rearrangement, sequence reads were collapsed and filtered. For each sample, productive Simpson clonality was calculated as the square root of Simpson's diversity index across productive rearrangements. The source is immuneACCESS, and TCRdb retained only in-frame sequences with V and J called. Part of the clones is not carried over; for the studies checked, unresolved V genes explain less than half of this, and the remainder is unexplained. For V, J and clone size, that table is used; D and trimming come from the DNA. Here the sample has roughly 120,000 clones; roughly nine tenths occur a single time. Jointly, the top ten make up approximately 1.9% of the sample.

Whole blood was collected in K2EDTA tubes by collaborating institutions according to the institutions' own protocols. For TCRbeta analysis, collaborator samples were shipped as frozen whole blood, as isolated PBMCs, or as DNA extracted from either sample type. A word on this clone: What antigen it recognizes has not been identified. No clone much larger than this one lies a single base away; base qualities are absent.

This chain is built from TRBV5-1 and TRBJ2-1; TRBD1 matches 11 bases in the middle. The sequencing sample was made of peripheral blood. This clonotype originated in a human donor with active COVID-19. The donor label of this sample is uncertain. The CDR3: CASSSRTGGFYNEQFF. The sequence in DNA is TGCGCCAGCAGCTCAAGGACAGGGGGCTTCTACAATGAGCAGTTCTTC.